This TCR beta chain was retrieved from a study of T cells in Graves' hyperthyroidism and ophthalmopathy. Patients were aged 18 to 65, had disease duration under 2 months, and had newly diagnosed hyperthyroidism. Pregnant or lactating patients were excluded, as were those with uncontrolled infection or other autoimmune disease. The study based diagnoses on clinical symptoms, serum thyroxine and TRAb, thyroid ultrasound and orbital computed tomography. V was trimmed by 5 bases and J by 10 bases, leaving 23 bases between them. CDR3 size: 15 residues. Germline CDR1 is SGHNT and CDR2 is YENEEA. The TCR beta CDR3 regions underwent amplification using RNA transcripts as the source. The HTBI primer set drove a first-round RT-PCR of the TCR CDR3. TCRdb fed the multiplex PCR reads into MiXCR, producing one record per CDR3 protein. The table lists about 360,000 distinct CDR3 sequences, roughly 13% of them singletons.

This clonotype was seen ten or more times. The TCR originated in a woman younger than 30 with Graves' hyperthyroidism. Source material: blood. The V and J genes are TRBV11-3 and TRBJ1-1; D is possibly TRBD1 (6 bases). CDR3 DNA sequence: TGTGCCAGCAGCGCAGACGGGGGCCGCGTACCGGGAGCTTTCTTT. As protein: CASSADGGRVPGAFF.